This T cell receptor (beta chain) originates from a study of beta chain features in type 1 diabetes. Study-level results: Small HLA sub-analyses could not settle whether HLA shapes TCRB rearrangement. PCR might favor shorter templates, but any such skew would affect patients and controls equally. TCRB CDR3s were moderately but significantly shorter in Type 1 diabetes patients in all four CD4+ subsets.

Via CD45RO/CCR7/CD25/CD127/CD95/CD27, cells of the CD4+ naive, central memory, regulatory and stem cell-like memory subsets were sorted. The length of the CDR3 is 13 residues. CDR1 and CDR2 from the germline V gene are SNHLY and FYNNEI. J gave up 5 bases and V 8 bases, and 7 bases lay outside the gene matches. Regarding this clone: The antigen remains undetermined.

cDNA synthesis used the whole RNA isolate, giving expressed TCRB sequences. Produced via immunoSEQ multiplex PCR; TCRdb's table is partial and in-frame only. The sample has some 250,000 clones; 11% are singletons. This chain uses TRBV2 with TRBJ2-5, with 8 bases matching TRBD1. The sample consisted of naive CD4+ T cells from blood. The TCR sequence derives from a man aged 25-40 years with type 1 diabetes. For the CDR3, the DNA is TGTGCCAGCGGACAGGGTCAGAAGGAGACCCAGTACTTC. It translates to CASGQGQKETQYF.